Given below is one T cell receptor beta chain in context. Its antigen is undetermined. Germline V CDR1 and CDR2: SGDLS, YYNGEE. The CDR3 has 15 residues. Deletions cut 5 bases from V and 2 bases from J, with 13 bases between. The data stem from a study of shared clonotypes between healthy human individuals. About the study: CD8 memory received one plate per donor, CD8 naive two, CD4 memory three and CD4 naive three.

It was at deep level that the assay was run. In the study's own analysis: ImmunoSEQ sequences covered only the junction and lacked quality scores; filtering therefore differed. Clones were read by immunoSEQ multiplex PCR, and TCRdb kept only the in-frame ones, dropping some. V and J calls and clone size follow that table, whereas D and trimming were derived from the DNA. Here the sample spans 2.3 million or so clones, over 85% being singletons. Study findings and constraints: The expectation was that sequencing depth would affect clonotype sharing among donors.

The sample taken for sequencing was naive CD4+ T cells from PBMCs. Indicated subset: CD45RA+ positively selected. The rearrangement uses TRBV9 and TRBJ2-2, with D unclear. The receptor's source is a young man in good health. Some clones in this sample may be carry-over from other donors' samples. The CDR3 DNA sequence: TGTGCCAGCAGTCTTATGAGCGTAAACACCGGGGAGCTGTTTTTT. This encodes CASSLMSVNTGELFF.